One sample yielded the 8 T cell receptor gamma chains listed below, sequenced in a study of gamma-delta chains in newborns, infants, children. TCRdb repeated clone calling on the reads with CATT. The table lists 3,500 to 4,000 gamma-chain clones, roughly two thirds of them singletons. Sequencing was performed on blood. These receptors originate from a child who was a newborn, infant or young child, either healthy, febrile or measles-vaccinated (not recorded which).

V and J are TRGV3 and TRGJP2. TCRdb carries no J gene annotation; the J gene was assigned here by matching the DNA with germline. The junction had 4 bases not matched to a gene; V was cut back by 0 bases and J by 3 bases. The CDR3 contains 15 residues. Germline V gene lookup returns CDR1 VTNTFY and CDR2 YDVSTARD (reference sequence). CDR3 DNA: TGTGCCACCTGGGACAGGCGGCGTAGTGATTGGATCAAGACGTTT. Its translation: CATWDRRRSDWIKTF.

The chain employs TRGV8 and TRGJ1 or TRGJ2. TCRdb is silent on the J gene; assignment here came from matching the DNA to germline. Germline V CDR1 and CDR2: VENAVY, YDSYNSRV. The CDR3 length is 15 residues. The V gene end was trimmed by 4 bases and the J gene end by 0 bases; junction bases not matched to a gene: 9. CDR3 sequence (DNA): TGTGCCACCTGGGACGAATCCGGGAATTATTATAAGAAACTCTTT. The encoded protein is CATWDESGNYYKKLF.

The chain employs TRGV9 and TRGJ1 or TRGJ2. Because TCRdb records no J gene, it was assigned here through a match of the DNA to germline. With V trimmed by 0 bases and J by 11 bases, 10 bases remained unmatched. The CDR3 covers 13 residues. The germline CDR1 and CDR2 sequences are GITISATS and ISYDGTV (reference sequence). The CDR3 here is CALWEVGKIEKLF. For the CDR3, the DNA is TGTGCCTTGTGGGAGGTGGGTAAGATTGAGAAACTCTTT.

This clone was seen only a few times. The gene calls are TRGV4 and TRGJ1 or TRGJ2. The germline V gene has CDR1 EGSTGY and CDR2 YDSYTSSV. Germline trimming cut 6 bases from V and 11 bases from J; bases unmatched to any gene: 7. This CDR3 spans 10 amino acids. CDR3 in amino acids: CATWSAEKLF. The DNA of the CDR3 is TGTGCCACCTGGTCTGCTGAGAAACTCTTT.

J is TRGJ1 or TRGJ2 and V is TRGV2. TCRdb supplies no J gene; here it was assigned by aligning the nucleotide sequence to germline. V lost 0 bases, J lost 12 bases, and 8 bases stayed unmatched. The CDR3 has 12 amino acids. The germline V gene encodes CDR1 EGSNGY and CDR2 YDSYNSKV. The CDR3: CATWDGRGRKLF. CDR3 DNA sequence: TGTGCCACCTGGGACGGGCGAGGTAGGAAACTCTTT.

The table lists this clone with a few counts. The rearrangement links TRGV2 to TRGJP2. TCRdb supplies no J gene; here it was assigned by aligning the nucleotide sequence to germline. The V segment lost 5 bases and the J segment 6 bases; nucleotides outside the gene matches: 6. CDR3 length: 13 amino acids. CDR1 is EGSNGY, CDR2 YDSYNSKV, per germline. The CDR3 nucleotides read TGTGCCACCTGGGCGGGGGGTGATTGGATCAAGACGTTT. Amino acid sequence: CATWAGGDWIKTF.

This clone was seen only a few times. The V gene is TRGV2, the J gene TRGJ1 or TRGJ2. Assignment of the J gene here rests on matching the DNA to germline, because TCRdb gives none. The CDR3 runs 13 residues. Germline trimming cut 3 bases from V and 7 bases from J; bases unmatched to any gene: 9. Per germline, CDR1 EGSNGY and CDR2 YDSYNSKV. The DNA of the CDR3 is TGTGCCACCTGGGACAAGGTTAGCTATAAGAAACTCTTT. Its protein is CATWDKVSYKKLF.

The CDR3 region is CALWETLQELGKKIKVF. The CDR3 DNA sequence: TGTGCCTTGTGGGAGACCCTCCAAGAGTTGGGCAAAAAAATCAAGGTATTT. This chain joins TRGV9 and TRGJP. TCRdb does not report a J gene; here it was assigned by matching the DNA to germline references. The germline V gene encodes CDR1 GITISATS and CDR2 ISYDGTV (reference sequence). The J segment lost 4 bases and the V segment lost 3 bases, leaving 6 bases of the junction unmatched. The CDR3 runs to 17 residues.